This TCR beta chain is from a study of blood T cell repertoires in COVID-19. Overall study: In each case, the material was cDNA or gDNA derived from T cells, B-cell-depleted T cells, or PBMCs.

V dropped 3 bases and J dropped 1 base, with 9 bases sitting between them. Germline loops: CDR1 LNHDA, CDR2 SQIVND (reference sequence). The CDR3 is 14 residues long. How the authors handled the data: Nucleated cell number was recorded as an estimate derived from reference gene primer amplification. Clones were sequenced by immunoSEQ multiplex PCR, and TCRdb holds only the in-frame ones, with some missing. V and J calls and clone size come straight from that table; D and trimming were deduced from the DNA. The sample includes 20,000 to 30,000 clones, around 91% of them seen just once. This rearrangement joins TRBV19 to TRBJ1-1; a possible D gene is TRBD1 (5 bases). This receptor was taken from a woman aged 55-75 years with active COVID-19. Sequencing input: peripheral blood. The CDR3: CASSIYQGNTEAFF. Here the CDR3 DNA reads TGTGCCAGTAGTATTTATCAGGGGAACACTGAAGCTTTCTTT. Full variable domain (missing parts from reference TRBV19 and TRBJ1-1): DGGITQSPKYLFRKEGQNVTLSCEQNLNHDAMYWYRQDPGQGLRLIYYSQIVNDFQKGDIAEGYSVSREKKESFPLTVTSAQKNPTAFYLCASSIYQGNTEAFFGQGTRLTVV.